This paragraph reports one TCR beta chain. The data were obtained in a study of blood T cell repertoires in COVID-19. About the research overall: Spain, Italy and the United States supplied samples that represented acute and convalescent COVID-19. The cDNA or gDNA used as material had been derived from T cells, B-cell-depleted T cells, or PBMCs.

This CDR3 spans 14 amino acids. The trim removed 8 bases at V and 6 bases at J, leaving 11 bases unmatched. CDR1 is KGHSH and CDR2 is LQKENI in the germline V gene. The authors' processing: For nucleated cells, counts were estimated from reference gene primer amplification. Some clones are missing from TCRdb's copy, which holds only in-frame ones; the method was immunoSEQ multiplex PCR. V, J and clone size were drawn from that table, and D and trimming were deduced from the DNA. Of about 350,000 clones listed, approximately 90% were seen once; the top ten hold more than 7.5%. The sequenced sample was peripheral blood. The chain carries TRBV18 and TRBJ1-1; 8 bases line up with TRBD1. The sequence was collected from a man aged 25 to 45 with COVID-19, enrolled during active disease. The CDR3 loop is CASLDRAIGAEAFF. In nucleotides, the CDR3 is TGTGCCAGCCTGGACAGGGCAATTGGGGCTGAAGCTTTCTTT.